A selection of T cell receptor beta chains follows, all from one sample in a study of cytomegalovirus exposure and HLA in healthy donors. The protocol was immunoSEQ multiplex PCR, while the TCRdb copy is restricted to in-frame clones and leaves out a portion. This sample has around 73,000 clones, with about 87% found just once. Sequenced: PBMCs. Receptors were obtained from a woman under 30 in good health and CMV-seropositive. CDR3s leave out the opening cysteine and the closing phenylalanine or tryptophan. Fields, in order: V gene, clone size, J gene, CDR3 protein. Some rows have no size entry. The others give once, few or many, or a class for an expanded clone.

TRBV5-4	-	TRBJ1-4	ASSLRTDLAAKLF
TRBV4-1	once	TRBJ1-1	ASSHPGQGDTEAF
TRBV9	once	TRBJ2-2	ASNPTGGQNGELF
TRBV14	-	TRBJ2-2	ASSPSRGGPGELF
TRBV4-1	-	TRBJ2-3	ASSQVAADSDTQY
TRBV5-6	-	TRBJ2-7	ASSLRNLLAGRTEQY
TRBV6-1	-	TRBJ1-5	ASSLNRGHQPQH
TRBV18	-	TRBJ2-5	ASSVMGRQETQY
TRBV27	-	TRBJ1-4	ASSPFRDRHEKLF
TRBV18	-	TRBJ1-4	ASSPGRGSVEKLF
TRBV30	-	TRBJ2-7	AFNRGEYEQY
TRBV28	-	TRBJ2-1	ASSFVDRGPFNEQF
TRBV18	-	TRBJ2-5	ASSPLAGVQETQY
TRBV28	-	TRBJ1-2	ASSLQDRDYGYT
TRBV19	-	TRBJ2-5	ASSIDRGLNQETQY
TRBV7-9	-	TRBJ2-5	ASSSLGGSLETQY
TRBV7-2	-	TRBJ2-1	ASSLLAGVYNEQF
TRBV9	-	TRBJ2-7	ASSPGLAGRSYEQY
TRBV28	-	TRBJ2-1	ASSPPVDTLDNEQF
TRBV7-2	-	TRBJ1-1	ASSPSGGYGTEAF
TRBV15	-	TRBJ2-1	ATSRDRAAIHGLF
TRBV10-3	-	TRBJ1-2	AVQGAGVGYGYT
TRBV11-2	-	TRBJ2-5	ASSLDASFQETQY
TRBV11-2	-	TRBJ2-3	ASSPSGTSILSTDTQY
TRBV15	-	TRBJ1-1	ATSSTNRGWTEAF
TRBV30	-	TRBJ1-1	AWSKQVGTEAF
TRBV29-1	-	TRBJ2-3	SVCEGGTSRTDTQY
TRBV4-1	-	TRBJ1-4	ASSLRGPQNEKLF
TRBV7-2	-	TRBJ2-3	ASSSGLAADTQY
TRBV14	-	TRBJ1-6	ASSQIRGSGGSPLH
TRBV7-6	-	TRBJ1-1	ASSALDRKNTEAF
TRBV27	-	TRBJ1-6	ASSFLGTANSPLH
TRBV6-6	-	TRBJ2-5	ASRRTEIEGAQY
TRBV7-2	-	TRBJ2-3	ASSQGLDGTDTQY
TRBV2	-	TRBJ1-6	ASSGGDSYNSPLH